A selection of T cell receptor beta chains follows, all from one sample in a study of identical twins. TCRdb re-derived calls from the 5' RACE reads in MiXCR, one entry per CDR3 protein. The sample has about 530,000 distinct CDR3 sequences; approximately 20% are singletons. These data also formed part of another study, on yellow fever vaccine responses in identical twins.

The source material was CD4+ T cells sorted from blood. Receptors originate from a young woman in good health. CDR3s include the opening cysteine and the closing phenylalanine or tryptophan.

CDR3 protein,V gene
CASSIGTGNQPQHF,TRBV19
CASSLAGGFADTQYF,TRBV12-3/TRBV12-4
CASSVEVGSGELFF,TRBV9
CASSSPGAGGSYNEQFF,TRBV28
CASSPLAGLYEQYF,TRBV7-6
CASRTGFGGYTF,TRBV6-5
CASSPFQGALTGELFF,TRBV11-2
CASSPLGQGLMKTDTQYF,TRBV5-1
CASSFRGDDTEAFF,TRBV12-3/TRBV12-4
CASSRPARYNEQFF,TRBV18
CASSTTSGIYNEQFF,TRBV5-5
CATRTGVTGELFF,TRBV7-6
CASSLGTGGSQPQHF,TRBV5-1
CASSVVEGYEQYF,TRBV9
CASSPRTPSGRDTQYF,TRBV7-9
CASSLIWGNQPQHF,TRBV6-5
CASSYSPRQATSTDTQYF,TRBV6-5
CASSLTSGPPYEQYF,TRBV5-1
CASSSHGGSNQPQHF,TRBV28
CATSRDGTHGRETQYF,TRBV15
CASSEVSGRSADTQYF,TRBV10-1
CASSSWTSGSDNEQFF,TRBV5-6
CASSQELVYTQYF,TRBV7-9
CASRVPGNNEQFF,TRBV28
CASSPRTADTQYF,TRBV7-9
CASSLLGSTGGETQYF,TRBV5-1
CATSATGTGANVLTF,TRBV24-1
CASSLSGGANTEAFF,TRBV5-1
CSAKTLGDGQPQHF,TRBV20-1